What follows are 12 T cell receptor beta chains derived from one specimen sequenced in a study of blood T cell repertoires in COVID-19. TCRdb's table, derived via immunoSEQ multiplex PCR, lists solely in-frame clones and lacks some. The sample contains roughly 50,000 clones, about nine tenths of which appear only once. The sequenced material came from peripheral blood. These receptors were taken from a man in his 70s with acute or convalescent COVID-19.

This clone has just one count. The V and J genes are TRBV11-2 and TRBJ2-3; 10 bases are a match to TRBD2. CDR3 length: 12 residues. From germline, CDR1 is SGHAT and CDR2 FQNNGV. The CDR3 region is CSTSGVTDTQYF. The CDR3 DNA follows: TGTTCCACTAGCGGGGTCACAGATACGCAGTATTTT.

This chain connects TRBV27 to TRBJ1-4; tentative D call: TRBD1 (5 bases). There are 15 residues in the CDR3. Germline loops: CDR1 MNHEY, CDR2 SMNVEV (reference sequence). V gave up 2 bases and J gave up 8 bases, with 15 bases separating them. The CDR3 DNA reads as TGTGCCAGCAGTTTAGTTCGGGGGTCCTGGGAAAAACTGTTTTTT. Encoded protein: CASSLVRGSWEKLFF.

As DNA, the CDR3 is TGTGCCAGCAGTTACCTCGAACGGTACAATGAGCAGTTCTTC. The encoded protein is CASSYLERYNEQFF. The chain recombines TRBV6-2 or TRBV6-3 with TRBJ2-1, with no clear D. V was shortened by 2 bases and J by 4 bases, with 9 bases between the two germline ends. The length of the CDR3 is 14 residues. Germline V gene lookup returns CDR1 MNHEY and CDR2 SVGEGT.

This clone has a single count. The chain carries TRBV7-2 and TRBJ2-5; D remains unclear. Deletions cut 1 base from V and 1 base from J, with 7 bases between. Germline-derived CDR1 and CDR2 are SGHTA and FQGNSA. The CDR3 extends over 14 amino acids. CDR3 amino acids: CASSLGYSQETQYF. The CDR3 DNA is TGTGCCAGCAGCTTAGGGTACAGCCAAGAGACCCAGTACTTC.

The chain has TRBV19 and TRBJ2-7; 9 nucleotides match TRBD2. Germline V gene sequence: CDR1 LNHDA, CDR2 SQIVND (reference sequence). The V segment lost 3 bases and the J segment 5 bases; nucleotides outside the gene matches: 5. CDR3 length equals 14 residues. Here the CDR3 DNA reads TGTGCCAGTAGTATCAGCGGGGGGCTTAACGAGCAGTACTTC. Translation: CASSISGGLNEQYF.

The CDR3 DNA reads TGCGCCAGCAGACTGACAGGGGGCAGGGAGACCCAGTACTTC. This translates into CASRLTGGRETQYF. This rearrangement joins TRBV5-1 to TRBJ2-5; TRBD1 matches at 10 bases. V was pared by 5 bases and J by 5 bases, with 6 bases of the junction left unmatched. The CDR3 is made up of 14 amino acids. Germline CDR1 and CDR2: SGHRS and YFSETQ.

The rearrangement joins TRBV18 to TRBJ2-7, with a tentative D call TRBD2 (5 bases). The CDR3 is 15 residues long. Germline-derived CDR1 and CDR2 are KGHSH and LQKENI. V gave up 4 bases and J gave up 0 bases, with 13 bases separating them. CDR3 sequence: CASSLGLSSSYEQYF. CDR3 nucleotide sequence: TGTGCCAGCTCACTCGGACTTTCAAGCTCCTACGAGCAGTACTTC.

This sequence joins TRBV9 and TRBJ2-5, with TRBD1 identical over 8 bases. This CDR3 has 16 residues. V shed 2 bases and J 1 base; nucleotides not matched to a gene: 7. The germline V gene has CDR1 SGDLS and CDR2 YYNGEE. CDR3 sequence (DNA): TGTGCCAGCAGCGTCGGACAGGGCTCCTTCCAAGAGACCCAGTACTTC. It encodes CASSVGQGSFQETQYF.

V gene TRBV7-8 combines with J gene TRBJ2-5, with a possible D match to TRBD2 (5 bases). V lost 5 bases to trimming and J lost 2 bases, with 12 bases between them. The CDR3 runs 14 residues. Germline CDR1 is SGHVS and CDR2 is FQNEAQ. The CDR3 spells CASSPTRVQETQYF. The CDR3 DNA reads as TGTGCCAGCAGCCCGACGAGGGTTCAAGAGACCCAGTACTTC.

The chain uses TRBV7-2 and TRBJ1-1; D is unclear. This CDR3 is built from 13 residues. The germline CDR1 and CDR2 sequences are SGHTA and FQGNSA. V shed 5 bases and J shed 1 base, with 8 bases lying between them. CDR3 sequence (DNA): TGTGCCAGCAGCCTTACACAGAACACTGAAGCTTTCTTT. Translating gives CASSLTQNTEAFF.

CDR3 region: CASSIHTTSVDGYTF. CDR3 in DNA: TGTGCCAGTAGTATCCATACCACCTCGGTGGATGGCTACACCTTC. The rearrangement uses TRBV19 and TRBJ1-2, with D unclear. The CDR3 contains 15 residues. Germline V gene data show CDR1 as LNHDA and CDR2 as SQIVND (reference sequence). With 3 bases removed from V and 6 bases from J, the gap between germline ends came to 17 bases.

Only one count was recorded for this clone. CDR3 bases: TGTGCCAGCAGCCAAGCCCTCACGCGGGAAAAACTGTTTTTT. Its protein product is CASSQALTREKLFF. The chain links TRBV3-1 (or the pseudogene TRBV3-2) to TRBJ1-4; D remains ambiguous. The CDR3 loop spans 14 amino acids. Deletions cut 1 base from V and 8 bases from J, with 11 bases between. Germline V gene lookup returns CDR1 LGHDT and CDR2 YNNKEL (reference sequence).